The 23 T cell receptor beta chains presented below share a single source sample, sequenced in a study of CD8 T cells in ankylosing spondylitis (dated by TCRdb to 2016 to 2017). Libraries were made using 5' RACE. TCRdb records Illumina HiSeq 2500 as the sequencer. Through fastp at Q25 and MiXCR, TCRdb rebuilt clones from the public reads, retaining in-frame beta chains. Rows are unified per CDR3 protein, each entry keeping the most common DNA and genes. The sample data list 150,000 or so distinct CDR3 sequences, and about 9.9% of these were observed just once. The ten largest clonotypes hold about 27% of the sample. Sequencing used blood, either unsorted or a sorted T cell fraction (not recorded which). All receptors derive from a male donor with ankylosing spondylitis or in good health (not recorded which).

At least ten counts were recorded for this clonotype. The J gene is TRBJ2-7, the V gene TRBV20-1; 7 bases line up with TRBD1. J lost 5 bases, V lost 5 bases, and 12 bases had no gene match. This CDR3 comprises 14 residues. Germline CDR1 and CDR2: DFQATT and SNEGSKA (reference sequence). CDR3 in DNA: TGCAGTGCTTCGGGACAGAGGGCCCTCAACGAGCAGTACTTC. Its translation: CSASGQRALNEQYF.

At least ten counts were recorded for this clonotype. The V call is TRBV5-1, the J call TRBJ2-2; D could derive from TRBD1 or TRBD2 (5 bases each). CDR3 size: 15 residues. V was pared by 4 bases and J by 0 bases, with 10 bases between. CDR1 is SGHRS and CDR2 is YFSETQ in the germline V gene. CDR3 residues: CASSTRGPNTGELFF. The CDR3 DNA sequence: TGCGCCAGCAGCACACGGGGCCCGAACACCGGGGAGCTGTTTTTT.

This clonotype was detected a few times. V gene TRBV5-1 combines with J gene TRBJ1-2; 7 bases map to TRBD1. The J segment lost 4 bases and the V segment lost 3 bases, leaving 3 bases of the junction unmatched. Germline CDR1 SGHRS, CDR2 YFSETQ. The CDR3 is 13 amino acids. The chain's CDR3 is CASSSRTGYGYTF. In DNA form, the CDR3 reads TGCGCCAGCAGCTCACGGACAGGCTATGGCTACACCTTC.

This clonotype was counted ten times or more. The V call is TRBV20-1, the J call TRBJ2-1, with a tentative D call TRBD2 (5 bases). Trimming took 3 bases from V and 8 from J, leaving 17 bases between them. The CDR3 totals 14 residues. Germline CDR1 and CDR2: DFQATT and SNEGSKA (reference sequence). The CDR3 DNA sequence: TGCAGTGCTAGTGGAGGAGTAGTAAGCTATGAGCAGTTCTTC. Amino acids: CSASGGVVSYEQFF.

This clonotype was counted at least ten times. V and J are TRBV7-9 and TRBJ2-2; D is possibly TRBD2 (6 bases). Germline assignment: CDR1 SEHNR and CDR2 FQNEAQ (reference sequence). V was shortened by 6 bases and J by 7 bases, with 18 bases between the two germline ends. The CDR3 length is 15 residues. The CDR3 is CASRSLAEGIGELFF. The CDR3 DNA reads TGTGCCAGCAGATCCCTTGCGGAGGGGATCGGGGAGCTGTTTTTT.

This clonotype was seen at least ten times. The chain has TRBV5-8 and TRBJ2-7, with D unresolved. The CDR3 consists of 14 residues. Trimming pared 0 bases from V and 0 bases from J, leaving 7 bases between. The germline gives CDR1 SGHTS, CDR2 YDEGEE. CDR3 amino acids: CASSLEWSSYEQYF. For the CDR3, the DNA is TGTGCCAGCAGCTTGGAATGGAGCTCCTACGAGCAGTACTTC.

There are many counts of this clonotype. This chain uses TRBV5-4 with TRBJ2-2; tentative D call: TRBD2 (7 bases). V dropped 7 bases and J dropped 6 bases, with 22 bases sitting between them. The germline V gene encodes CDR1 SGHNT and CDR2 YYREEE (reference sequence). CDR3 length: 16 amino acids. As DNA, the CDR3 is TGTGCCAGCTCCCGACTAGCTGGACAGACCTCCGGGGAGCTGTTTTTT. Protein: CASSRLAGQTSGELFF.

This clonotype was seen more than once but under ten times. This chain uses TRBV29-1 with TRBJ2-5; D gene uncertain. V lost 0 bases and J 2 bases, leaving 10 bases between the germline ends. This CDR3 spans 14 amino acids. The V gene's germline CDR1 is SQVTM and CDR2 ANQGSEA. In DNA, the CDR3 is TGCAGCGTTGAAGATTTGGCGTATCAAGAGACCCAGTACTTC. Translated, it gives CSVEDLAYQETQYF.

This clonotype occurred many times. This chain uses TRBV18 with TRBJ2-3; possible D gene TRBD1, 5 bases. Per germline, CDR1 KGHSH and CDR2 LQKENI. Trimming removed 4 bases from V and 5 bases from J, with 10 bases in between. The CDR3 is 13 amino acids. The CDR3 loop is CASSRRQGDTQYF. Written as DNA, the CDR3 is TGTGCCAGCTCACGGCGGCAGGGAGATACGCAGTATTTT.

This clonotype was counted a few times. J is TRBJ1-6 and V is TRBV27; 9 nucleotides align to TRBD1. CDR1 and CDR2 (germline): MNHEY, SMNVEV (reference sequence). Trimming removed 4 bases from V and 10 bases from J; junction bases left unmatched: 2. CDR3 length: 13 residues. The CDR3 DNA sequence: TGTGCCAGCAGTTGGACAGGGGTCTCACCCCTCCACTTT. Amino acid sequence: CASSWTGVSPLHF.

V is TRBV20-1 and J is TRBJ2-5; D is ambiguous. The germline V gene encodes CDR1 DFQATT and CDR2 SNEGSKA (reference sequence). This CDR3 comprises 10 residues. V gave up 4 bases and J gave up 9 bases, with 9 bases separating them. The CDR3 region is CSAKPGAQYF. CDR3 in DNA: TGCAGTGCTAAGCCCGGTGCCCAGTACTTC.

Ten or more counts support this clonotype. The chain recombines TRBV5-1 with TRBJ2-7, with D perhaps matching TRBD2 (5 bases). This CDR3 spans 15 amino acids. Trimming left V 0 bases short and J 4 bases short, with 14 bases between. Germline values: CDR1 SGHRS, CDR2 YFSETQ. CDR3 amino acids: CASSLDTYERYEQYF. In nucleotides, the CDR3 is TGCGCCAGCAGCTTGGATACCTACGAGCGGTACGAGCAGTACTTC.

This clonotype was observed many times. The genes are TRBV5-1 and TRBJ1-1; TRBD1 might be the D (5 bases). Germline CDR1 is SGHRS and CDR2 is YFSETQ. The CDR3 is 15 residues long. Between the trimmed V and J ends, which lost 0 bases and 10 bases, there was a span of 19 bases. The CDR3 nucleotides are TGCGCCAGCAGCTTGGCCTCTCTCAGGGCCCCGGGAGCTTTCTTT. Protein sequence: CASSLASLRAPGAFF.

V is TRBV7-2 and J is TRBJ1-1; tentatively, D is TRBD1 (5 bases). Trimming pared 4 bases from V and 1 base from J, leaving 13 bases between. The CDR3 covers 15 residues. Germline V lookup: CDR1 SGHTA, CDR2 FQGNSA. CDR3 nucleotide sequence: TGTGCCAGCAGCTATTGGGGGGATCAGAACACTGAAGCTTTCTTT. As protein: CASSYWGDQNTEAFF.

In this sample, this clonotype turned up many times. The rearrangement joins TRBV2 to TRBJ2-2; D may be TRBD2 (5 bases). Trimming pared 2 bases from V and 13 bases from J, leaving 5 bases between. The CDR3 covers 10 residues. The germline CDR1 and CDR2 sequences are SNHLY and FYNNEI. The chain's CDR3 is CASSERGLFF. CDR3 DNA sequence: TGTGCCAGCAGTGAACGGGGGCTGTTTTTT.

This clonotype was counted at least ten times. The chain is built from TRBV20-1 and TRBJ2-1, with D tentatively TRBD1 (5 bases). The CDR3 sequence is 14 residues long. The germline V gene has CDR1 DFQATT and CDR2 SNEGSKA (reference sequence). Between the trimmed V and J ends, which lost 6 bases and 1 base, there was a span of 13 bases. The CDR3 sequence: CSALDRSSYNEQFF. In DNA form, the CDR3 reads TGCAGTGCGCTTGACAGAAGTTCCTACAATGAGCAGTTCTTC.

This clonotype was observed a few times. The chain employs TRBV12-3 or TRBV12-4 and TRBJ2-3; D gene unclear. Trimming left V 4 bases short and J 0 bases short, with 11 bases between. CDR3 size: 15 residues. CDR3 nucleotide sequence: TGTGCCAGCAGTTCCTCGCAGACTAGCACAGATACGCAGTATTTT. This sequence encodes CASSSSQTSTDTQYF.

A few counts support this clonotype. The V and J genes are TRBV20-1 and TRBJ2-5; TRBD1 might be the D (5 bases). The CDR3 is made up of 15 amino acids. Germline V lookup: CDR1 DFQATT, CDR2 SNEGSKA (reference sequence). Trimming cost V 2 bases and J 5 bases, with 18 bases left between them. CDR3 protein: CSARNADSPLETQYF. The CDR3 DNA is TGCAGTGCTAGAAACGCCGACAGCCCTCTGGAGACCCAGTACTTC.

The chain couples TRBV5-1 to TRBJ1-1; TRBD1 might be the D (6 bases). The germline V gene encodes CDR1 SGHRS and CDR2 YFSETQ. The CDR3 contains 13 residues. V gave up 0 bases and J gave up 4 bases, with 7 bases separating them. The CDR3 DNA reads TGCGCCAGCAGCTTGGGACAGGCCACTGAAGCTTTCTTT. Encoded protein: CASSLGQATEAFF. Drawing the rest from reference TRBV5-1 and TRBJ1-1, the complete variable domain is KAGVTQTPRYLIKTRGQQVTLSCSPISGHRSVSWYQQTPGQGLQFLFEYFSETQRNKGNFPGRFSGRQFSNSRSEMNVSTLELGDSALYLCASSLGQATEAFFGQGTRLTVV.

A remark on this clonotype: A much larger clone sits a single nucleotide away, making a read error possible. The V and J genes are TRBV20-1 and TRBJ2-5, with D perhaps matching TRBD1 (5 bases). From germline, CDR1 is DFQATT and CDR2 SNEGSKA (reference sequence). The V end lost 6 bases, the J end lost 5 bases, and 31 bases lay between the germline ends. The CDR3 spans 18 residues. The CDR3 reads CSAWGRPTKHAERETQYF. The CDR3 DNA reads as TGCAGTGCCTGGGGCCGGCCTACGAAACACGCGGAGAGGGAGACCCAGTACTTC.

This clonotype came up many times. The gene calls are TRBV24-1 and TRBJ2-1, with 13 bases lining up with TRBD2. The CDR3 totals 17 residues. V dropped 3 bases and J dropped 3; count of bases not matched to a gene: 4. The V gene's germline CDR1 is KGHDR and CDR2 SFDVKD. CDR3 coding DNA: TGTGCCACCAGTGATGCCGGACTAGCGGGGGTCTACAATGAGCAGTTCTTC. Translating it yields CATSDAGLAGVYNEQFF.

This clonotype was seen a few times. The gene calls are TRBV7-9 and TRBJ2-1, with a weak D call TRBD1 (6 bases). Trimming took off 6 bases at V and 4 bases at J, with 16 bases between the two ends. The CDR3 totals 15 residues. Germline V gene sequence: CDR1 SEHNR, CDR2 FQNEAQ (reference sequence). The CDR3 DNA sequence: TGTGCCAGCAGGACAGGTGGCGCGGGTTACAATGAGCAGTTCTTC. Amino acid sequence: CASRTGGAGYNEQFF.

Comments on this clonotype: A much larger clone lies a single base off, so this may be a read error. This rearrangement joins TRBV29-1 to TRBJ1-1, with D hard to call. The CDR3 is 14 amino acids. CDR1 and CDR2 (germline): SQVTM, ANQGSEA. The CDR3 spells CSARLEPRSIEALF. Here the CDR3 DNA reads TGCAGCGCCCGCCTGGAACCTAGGTCAATTGAAGCTCTCTTT.